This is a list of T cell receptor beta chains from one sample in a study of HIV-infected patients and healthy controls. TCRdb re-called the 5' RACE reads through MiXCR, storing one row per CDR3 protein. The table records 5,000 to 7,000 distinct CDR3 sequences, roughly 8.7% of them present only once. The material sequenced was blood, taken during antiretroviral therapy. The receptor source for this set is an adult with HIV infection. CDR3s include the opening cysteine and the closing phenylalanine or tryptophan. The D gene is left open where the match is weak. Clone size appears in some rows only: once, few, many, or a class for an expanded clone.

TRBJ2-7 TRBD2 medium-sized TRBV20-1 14 CSARLIGTTYEQYF TGCAGTGCTAGGTTGATCGGGACTACCTACGAGCAGTACTTC
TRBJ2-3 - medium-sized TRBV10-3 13 CAISEGGPDTQYF TGTGCCATCAGTGAGGGGGGCCCAGATACGCAGTATTTT
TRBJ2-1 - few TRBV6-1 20 CASSEEANPQGVNSYNEQFF TGTGCCAGCAGTGAAGAAGCGAACCCACAGGGAGTGAACTCCTACAATGAGCAGTTCTTC
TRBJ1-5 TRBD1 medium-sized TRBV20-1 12 CSAKTGENSQHF TGCAGTGCCAAGACAGGGGAAAATTCCCAGCATTTT
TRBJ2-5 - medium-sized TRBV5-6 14 CASSLVSGLGTQYF TGTGCCAGCAGCTTGGTGTCAGGGCTCGGGACCCAGTACTTC
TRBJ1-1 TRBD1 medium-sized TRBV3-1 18 CASSPLGTGGQEASEAFF TGTGCCAGCAGCCCCCTAGGGACAGGGGGCCAGGAGGCTTCCGAAGCTTTCTTT
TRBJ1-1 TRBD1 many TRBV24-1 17 CATSDSGQGNSGTEAFF TGTGCCACCAGTGATTCAGGACAGGGGAATTCAGGCACTGAAGCTTTCTTT
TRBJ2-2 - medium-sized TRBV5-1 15 CASSLDGSYTGELFF TGCGCCAGCAGCTTGGACGGGAGTTACACCGGGGAGCTGTTTTTT
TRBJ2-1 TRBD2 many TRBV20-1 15 CSARALAGVGNEQFF TGCAGTGCTAGAGCACTAGCGGGAGTCGGTAATGAGCAGTTCTTC
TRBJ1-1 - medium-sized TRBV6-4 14 CASSEGGMNTEAFF TGTGCCAGCAGTGAAGGGGGGATGAACACTGAAGCTTTCTTT
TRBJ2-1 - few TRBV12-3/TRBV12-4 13 CASSSPRETDQFF TGTGCCAGCAGTTCCCCGAGGGAAACAGACCAGTTCTTC
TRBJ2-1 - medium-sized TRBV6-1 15 CASSPRQDPYNEQFF TGTGCCAGCAGTCCCAGACAGGACCCCTACAATGAGCAGTTCTTC
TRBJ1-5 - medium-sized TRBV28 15 CASRFPGVSNQPQHF TGTGCCAGCAGATTCCCGGGGGTTAGCAATCAGCCCCAGCATTTT
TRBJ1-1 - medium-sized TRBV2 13 CASRADGDTEAFF TGTGCCAGCAGGGCCGACGGAGACACTGAAGCTTTCTTT
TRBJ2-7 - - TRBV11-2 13 CASSLGWVYEQYF TGTGCCAGCAGCTTGGGGTGGGTCTACGAGCAGTACTTC
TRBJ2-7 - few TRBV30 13 CAWTPSSSYEQYF TGTGCCTGGACTCCGTCTAGCTCCTACGAGCAGTACTTC
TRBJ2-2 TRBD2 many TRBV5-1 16 CASSLRTSGNPGELFF TGCGCCAGCAGCCTGAGGACTAGCGGAAATCCCGGGGAGCTGTTTTTT
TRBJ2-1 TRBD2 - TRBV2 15 CASGGLALKGNEQFF TGTGCCAGCGGAGGACTAGCGTTGAAGGGGAATGAGCAGTTCTTC
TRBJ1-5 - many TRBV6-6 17 CASSSQLNTGYHQPQHF TGTGCCAGCAGTTCCCAACTTAACACAGGGTACCATCAGCCCCAGCATTTT
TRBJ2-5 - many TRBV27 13 CASSFQGAETQYF TGTGCCAGCAGTTTCCAGGGTGCCGAGACCCAGTACTTC